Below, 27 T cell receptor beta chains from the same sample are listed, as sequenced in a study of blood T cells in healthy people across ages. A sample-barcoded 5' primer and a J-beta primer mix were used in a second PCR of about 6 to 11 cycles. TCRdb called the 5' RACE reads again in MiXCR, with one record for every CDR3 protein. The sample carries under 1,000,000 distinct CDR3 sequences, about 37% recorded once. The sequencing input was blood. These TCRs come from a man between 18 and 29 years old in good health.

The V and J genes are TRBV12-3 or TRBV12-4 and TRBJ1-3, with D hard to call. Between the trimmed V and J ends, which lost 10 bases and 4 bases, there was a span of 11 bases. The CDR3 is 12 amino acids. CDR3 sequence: CATDHMGNTIYF. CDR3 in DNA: TGTGCCACCGATCACATGGGAAACACCATATATTTT.

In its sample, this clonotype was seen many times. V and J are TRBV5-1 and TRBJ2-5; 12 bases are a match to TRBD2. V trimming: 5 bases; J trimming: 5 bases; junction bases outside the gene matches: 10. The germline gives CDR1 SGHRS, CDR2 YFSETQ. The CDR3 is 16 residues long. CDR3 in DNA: TGCGCCAGCAGACCTAGCGGGGGGGCTTTCCAGGAGACCCAGTACTTC. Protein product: CASRPSGGAFQETQYF.

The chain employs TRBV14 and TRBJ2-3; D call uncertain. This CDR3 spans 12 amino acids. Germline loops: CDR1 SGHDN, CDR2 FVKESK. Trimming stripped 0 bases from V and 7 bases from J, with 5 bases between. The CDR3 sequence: CASSQDLNTQYF. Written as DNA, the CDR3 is TGTGCCAGCAGCCAAGATCTGAATACGCAGTATTTT.

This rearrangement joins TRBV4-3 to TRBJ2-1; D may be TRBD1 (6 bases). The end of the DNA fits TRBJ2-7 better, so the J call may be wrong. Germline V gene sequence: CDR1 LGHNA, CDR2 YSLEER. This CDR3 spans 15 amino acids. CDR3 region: CASSPQDSSYNEQYF. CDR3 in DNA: TGCGCCAGCAGCCCCCAGGACAGCTCCTACAATGAGCAGTACTTC.

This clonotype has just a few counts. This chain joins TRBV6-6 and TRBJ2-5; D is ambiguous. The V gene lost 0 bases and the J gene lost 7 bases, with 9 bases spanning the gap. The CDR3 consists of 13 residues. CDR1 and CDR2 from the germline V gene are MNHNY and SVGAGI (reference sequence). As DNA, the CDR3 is TGTGCCAGCAGTTACTCTAGTTGGAGGACCCAGTACTTC. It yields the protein CASSYSSWRTQYF.

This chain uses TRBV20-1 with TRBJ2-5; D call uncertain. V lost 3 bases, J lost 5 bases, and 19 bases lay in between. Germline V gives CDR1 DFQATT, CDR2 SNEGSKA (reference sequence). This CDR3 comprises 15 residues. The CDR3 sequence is CSASSRAAREETQYF. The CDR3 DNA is TGCAGTGCTAGTTCTCGGGCGGCACGTGAGGAGACCCAGTACTTC.

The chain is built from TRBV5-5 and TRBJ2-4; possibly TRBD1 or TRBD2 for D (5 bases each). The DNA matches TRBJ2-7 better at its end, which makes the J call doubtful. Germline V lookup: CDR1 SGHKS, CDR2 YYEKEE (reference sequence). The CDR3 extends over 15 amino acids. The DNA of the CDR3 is TGTGCCAGCAGGACCGGGACGGCGGAGTCCTACGAGCAGTACTTC. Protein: CASRTGTAESYEQYF.

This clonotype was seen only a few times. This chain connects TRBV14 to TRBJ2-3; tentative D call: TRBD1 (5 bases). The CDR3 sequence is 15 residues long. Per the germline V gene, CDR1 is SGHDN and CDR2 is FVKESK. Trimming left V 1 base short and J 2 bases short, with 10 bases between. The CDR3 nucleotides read TGTGCCAGCAGCCAAGGGGGCAGGGACACAGATACGCAGTATTTT. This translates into CASSQGGRDTDTQYF.

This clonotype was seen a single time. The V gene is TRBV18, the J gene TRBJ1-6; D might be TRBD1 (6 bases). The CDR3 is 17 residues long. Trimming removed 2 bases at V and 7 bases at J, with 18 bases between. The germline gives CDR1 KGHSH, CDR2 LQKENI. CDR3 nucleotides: TGTGCCAGCTCACCATCCCACCCAGGGGCTACCAATTCACCCCTCCACTTT. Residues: CASSPSHPGATNSPLHF.

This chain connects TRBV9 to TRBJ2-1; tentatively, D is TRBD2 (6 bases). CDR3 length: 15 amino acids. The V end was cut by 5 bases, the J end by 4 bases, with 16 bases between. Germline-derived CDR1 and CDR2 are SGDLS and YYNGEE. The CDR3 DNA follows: TGTGCCAGCAGTACGGACGGAGGACTATACAATGAGCAGTTCTTC. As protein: CASSTDGGLYNEQFF. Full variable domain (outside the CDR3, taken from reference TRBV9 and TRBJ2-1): DSGVTQTPKHLITATGQRVTLRCSPRSGDLSVYWYQQSLDQGLQFLIQYYNGEERAKGNILERFSAQQFPDLHSELNLSSLELGDSALYFCASSTDGGLYNEQFFGPGTRLTVL.

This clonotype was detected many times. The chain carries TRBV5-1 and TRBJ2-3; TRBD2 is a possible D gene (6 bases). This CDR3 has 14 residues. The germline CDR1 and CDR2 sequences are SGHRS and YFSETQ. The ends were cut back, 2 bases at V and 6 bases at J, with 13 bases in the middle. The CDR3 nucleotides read TGCGCCAGCAGCTTAGGCGGGGAAGGTGATACGCAGTATTTT. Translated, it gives CASSLGGEGDTQYF.

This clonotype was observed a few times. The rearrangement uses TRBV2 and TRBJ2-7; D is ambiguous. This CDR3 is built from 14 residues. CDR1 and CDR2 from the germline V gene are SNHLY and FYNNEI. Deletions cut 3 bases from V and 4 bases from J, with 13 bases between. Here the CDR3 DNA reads TGTGCCAGCAGTGATCGACCGGGCAGGTACGAGCAGTACTTC. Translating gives CASSDRPGRYEQYF.

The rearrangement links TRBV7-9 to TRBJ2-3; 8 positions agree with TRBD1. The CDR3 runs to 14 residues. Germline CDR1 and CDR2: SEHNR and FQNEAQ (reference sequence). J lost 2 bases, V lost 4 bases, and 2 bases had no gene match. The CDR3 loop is CASSSTGVTDTQYF. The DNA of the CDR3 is TGTGCCAGCAGCTCGACAGGGGTCACAGATACGCAGTATTTT.

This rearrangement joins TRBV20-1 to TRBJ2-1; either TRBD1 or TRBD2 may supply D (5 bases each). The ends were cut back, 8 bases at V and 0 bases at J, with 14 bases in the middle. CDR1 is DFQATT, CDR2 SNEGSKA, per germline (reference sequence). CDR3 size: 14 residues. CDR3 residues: CSPRDADSYNEQFF. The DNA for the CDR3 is TGCAGTCCCCGGGACGCGGACTCCTACAATGAGCAGTTCTTC.

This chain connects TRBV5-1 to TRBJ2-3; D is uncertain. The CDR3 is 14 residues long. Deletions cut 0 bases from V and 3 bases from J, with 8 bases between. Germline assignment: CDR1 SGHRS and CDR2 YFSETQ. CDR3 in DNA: TGCGCCAGCAGCTTGGGGTCTTTGACAGATACGCAGTATTTT. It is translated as CASSLGSLTDTQYF.

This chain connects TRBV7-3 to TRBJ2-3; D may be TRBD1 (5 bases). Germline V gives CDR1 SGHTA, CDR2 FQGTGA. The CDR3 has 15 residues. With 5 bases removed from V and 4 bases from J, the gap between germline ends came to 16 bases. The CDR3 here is CASSPESGLADTQYF. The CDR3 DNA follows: TGTGCCAGCAGCCCCGAGTCAGGGCTCGCAGATACGCAGTATTTT. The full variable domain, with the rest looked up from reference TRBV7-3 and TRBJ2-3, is GAGVSQTPSNKVTEKGKYVELRCDPISGHTALYWYRQSLGQGPEFLIYFQGTGAADDSGLPNDRFFAVRPEGSVSTLKIQRTERGDSAVYLCASSPESGLADTQYFGPGTRLTVL.

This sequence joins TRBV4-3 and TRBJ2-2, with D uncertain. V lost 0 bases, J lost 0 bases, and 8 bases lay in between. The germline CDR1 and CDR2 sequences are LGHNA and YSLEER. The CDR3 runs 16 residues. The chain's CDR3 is CASSQEERTNTGELFF. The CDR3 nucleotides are TGCGCCAGCAGCCAAGAGGAGCGAACGAACACCGGGGAGCTGTTTTTT.

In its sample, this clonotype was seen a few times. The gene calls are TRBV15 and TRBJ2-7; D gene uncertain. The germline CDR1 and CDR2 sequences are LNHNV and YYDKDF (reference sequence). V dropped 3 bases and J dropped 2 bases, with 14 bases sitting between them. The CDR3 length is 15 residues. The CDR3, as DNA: TGTGCCACCAGCAGGCAGCCCCAAGCTCCCTACGAGCAGTACTTC. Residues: CATSRQPQAPYEQYF.

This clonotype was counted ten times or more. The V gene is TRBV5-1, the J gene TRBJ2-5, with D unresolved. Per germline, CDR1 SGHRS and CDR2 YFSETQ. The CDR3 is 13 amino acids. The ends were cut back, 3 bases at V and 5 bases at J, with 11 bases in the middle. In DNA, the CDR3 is TGCGCCAGCAGCTCGGATATTGGGGAGACCCAGTACTTC. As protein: CASSSDIGETQYF.

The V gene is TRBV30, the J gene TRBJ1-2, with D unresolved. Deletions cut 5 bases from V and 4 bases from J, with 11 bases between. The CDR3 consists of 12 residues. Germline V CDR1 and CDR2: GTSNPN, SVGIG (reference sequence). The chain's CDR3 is CAWGPGIYGYTF. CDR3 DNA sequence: TGTGCCTGGGGCCCCGGGATCTATGGCTACACCTTC.

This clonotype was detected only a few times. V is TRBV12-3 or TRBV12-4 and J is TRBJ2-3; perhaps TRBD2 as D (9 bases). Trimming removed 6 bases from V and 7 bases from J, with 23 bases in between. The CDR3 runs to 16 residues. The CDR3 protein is CASSPGGSGGQNTQYF. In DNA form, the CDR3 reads TGTGCCAGCAGCCCAGGGGGCAGCGGGGGGCAAAATACGCAGTATTTT.

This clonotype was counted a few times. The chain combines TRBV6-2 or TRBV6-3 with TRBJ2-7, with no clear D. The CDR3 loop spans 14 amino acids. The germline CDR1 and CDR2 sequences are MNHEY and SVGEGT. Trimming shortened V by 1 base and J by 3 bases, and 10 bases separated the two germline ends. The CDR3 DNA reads TGTGCCAGCAGTTACTGGGAAAACCTCTACGAGCAGTACTTC. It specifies CASSYWENLYEQYF.

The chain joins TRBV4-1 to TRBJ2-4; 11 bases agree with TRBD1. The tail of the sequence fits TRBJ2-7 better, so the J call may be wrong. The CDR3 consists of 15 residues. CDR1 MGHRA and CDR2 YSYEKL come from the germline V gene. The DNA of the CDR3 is TGCGCCAGCAGCGACCGCGGACAGGGGGCTTACGAGCAGTACTTC. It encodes CASSDRGQGAYEQYF.

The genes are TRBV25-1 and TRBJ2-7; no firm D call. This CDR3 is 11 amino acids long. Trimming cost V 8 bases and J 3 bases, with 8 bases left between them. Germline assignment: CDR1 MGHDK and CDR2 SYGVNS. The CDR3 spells CASPIFYEQYF. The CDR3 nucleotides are TGTGCCAGCCCGATCTTCTACGAGCAGTACTTC.

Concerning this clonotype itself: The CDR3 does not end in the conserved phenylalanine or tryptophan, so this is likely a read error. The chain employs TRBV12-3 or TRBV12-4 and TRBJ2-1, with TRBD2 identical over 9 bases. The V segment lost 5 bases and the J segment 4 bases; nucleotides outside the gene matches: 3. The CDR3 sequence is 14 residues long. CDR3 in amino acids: CASSPTSGYNEQFL. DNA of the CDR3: TGTGCCAGCAGTCCTACTAGCGGGTACAATGAGCAGTTCCTC.

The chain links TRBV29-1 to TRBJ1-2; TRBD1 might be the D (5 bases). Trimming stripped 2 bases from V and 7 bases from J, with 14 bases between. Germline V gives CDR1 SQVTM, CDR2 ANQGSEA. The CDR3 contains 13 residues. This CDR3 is CSVERDRGVGYTF. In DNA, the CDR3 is TGCAGCGTTGAAAGGGATAGGGGTGTTGGCTACACCTTC.

CDR3: CASSLTDRLAHEQYF. In nucleotides, the CDR3 is TGTGCCAGCAGTTTAACGGATAGGCTAGCACACGAGCAGTACTTC. The chain uses TRBV28 and TRBJ2-7; tentative D call: TRBD2 (5 bases). Deletions cut 2 bases from V and 5 bases from J, with 16 bases between. Germline CDR1 reads MDHEN; CDR2 reads SYDVKM. The CDR3 spans 15 residues.